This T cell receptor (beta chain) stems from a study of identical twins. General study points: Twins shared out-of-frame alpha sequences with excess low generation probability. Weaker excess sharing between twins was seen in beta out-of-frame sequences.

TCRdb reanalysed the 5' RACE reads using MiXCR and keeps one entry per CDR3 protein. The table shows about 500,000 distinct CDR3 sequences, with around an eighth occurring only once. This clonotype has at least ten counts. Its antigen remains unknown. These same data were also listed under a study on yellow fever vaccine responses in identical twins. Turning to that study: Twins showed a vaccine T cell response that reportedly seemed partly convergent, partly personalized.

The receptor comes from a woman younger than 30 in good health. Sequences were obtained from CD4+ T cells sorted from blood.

As DNA, the CDR3 is TGTGCCAGCAGCTTACGAGCCAGCTCCTACAATGAGCAGTTCTTC. It specifies CASSLRASSYNEQFF. This chain connects TRBV11-2 to TRBJ2-1, with D unclear. The CDR3 spans 15 residues. CDR1 is SGHAT and CDR2 is FQNNGV in the germline V gene. The germline V and J ends were trimmed by 2 bases and 0 bases, with 8 bases remaining between them.